The 26 T cell receptor beta chains given below trace back to one sample, sequenced in a study of cytomegalovirus exposure and HLA in healthy donors. PCR involved 60 Vbeta and 13 Jbeta primers. Data came from immunoSEQ multiplex PCR; TCRdb stores just in-frame clones and leaves some out. The sample records 170,000 or so clones, around three quarters being singletons. Sequences were obtained from PBMCs. The receptor set was obtained from a woman in her forties or fifties in good health and CMV-seropositive.

The chain links TRBV6-5 to TRBJ1-5, with D unclear. The germline gives CDR1 MNHEY, CDR2 SVGAGI. The CDR3 extends over 14 amino acids. V lost 7 bases, J lost 5 bases, and 15 bases lay in between. CDR3 DNA sequence: TGTGCCAGCAAAGCGTTAGTAATCGATCAGCCCCAGCATTTT. Its protein product is CASKALVIDQPQHF.

The chain recombines TRBV7-8 with TRBJ2-3; no clear D gene. This CDR3 is 14 amino acids long. Per the germline V gene, CDR1 is SGHVS and CDR2 is FQNEAQ. V shed 2 bases and J shed 5 bases, with 11 bases lying between them. CDR3 bases: TGTGCCAGCAGCTTAACGAGGATAAGAGATACGCAGTATTTT. Protein sequence: CASSLTRIRDTQYF.

This clone was seen a handful of times. The rearrangement joins TRBV9 to TRBJ2-3; a weak D match, TRBD2 (5 bases). The CDR3 sequence is 15 residues long. V lost 2 bases and J lost 4, with 14 bases in between. CDR1 is SGDLS and CDR2 is YYNGEE in the germline V gene. The CDR3 spells CASSVGNIDADTQYF. The CDR3 DNA reads as TGTGCCAGCAGCGTCGGGAATATTGACGCAGATACGCAGTATTTT.

This chain links TRBV30 with TRBJ2-3; perhaps TRBD1 as D (6 bases). Germline CDR1 GTSNPN, CDR2 SVGIG (reference sequence). Deletions cut 2 bases from V and 1 base from J, with 16 bases between. The CDR3 totals 16 residues. The CDR3 DNA follows: TGTGCCTGGAGTTCCGGGACACGTCTAGGCACAGATACGCAGTATTTT. Residues: CAWSSGTRLGTDTQYF.

V gene TRBV5-1 combines with J gene TRBJ1-2, with 11 positions matching TRBD1. The CDR3 is 14 amino acids. The V and J ends lost 3 bases and 7 bases, in that order; junction bases with no gene match: 5. Germline assignment: CDR1 SGHRS and CDR2 YFSETQ. CDR3 in DNA: TGCGCCAGCAGCTCAGGACAGGGGGCAGGTGGCTACACCTTC. This translates into CASSSGQGAGGYTF.

The chain recombines TRBV13 with TRBJ2-5; TRBD1 is a possible D gene (6 bases). TRBJ2-7 explains the end of the DNA better; the J call may be wrong. The CDR3 is made up of 13 amino acids. Germline V gives CDR1 PRHDT, CDR2 FYEKMQ (reference sequence). CDR3 in amino acids: CASSLQGPSEQYF. Written as DNA, the CDR3 is TGTGCCAGCAGCTTACAGGGGCCGAGCGAGCAGTACTTC.

The rearrangement uses TRBV18 and TRBJ2-2; D may be TRBD1 (6 bases). Trimming cost V 1 base and J 7 bases, with 7 bases left between them. The CDR3 extends over 13 amino acids. Per the germline V gene, CDR1 is KGHSH and CDR2 is LQKENI. DNA for the CDR3: TGTGCCAGCTCACCACAGGGACACGGGGAGCTGTTTTTT. It codes for CASSPQGHGELFF.

This chain uses TRBV6-5 with TRBJ1-1, with 9 bases identical to TRBD1. The CDR3 has 15 residues. The trim removed 0 bases at V and 7 bases at J, leaving 6 bases unmatched. Per the germline V gene, CDR1 is MNHEY and CDR2 is SVGAGI. CDR3 sequence reads: CASSYSLTGGLEAFF. CDR3 coding DNA: TGTGCCAGCAGTTACTCATTAACAGGGGGCCTTGAAGCTTTCTTT.

The chain employs TRBV4-1 and TRBJ2-7, with TRBD1 as a possible D gene (5 bases). Germline lookup yields CDR1 MGHRA and CDR2 YSYEKL. Deletions cut 0 bases from V and 3 bases from J, with 12 bases between. The CDR3 has 15 amino acids. The CDR3 bases are TGCGCCAGCAGCCAAGATGTCGGCAGGGTCTACGAGCAGTACTTC. Its protein product is CASSQDVGRVYEQYF.

J is TRBJ2-5 and V is TRBV5-6, with D maybe TRBD1 (6 bases). CDR1 is SGHDT and CDR2 is YYEEEE in the germline V gene. V lost 2 bases, J lost 2 bases, and 16 bases lay in between. The CDR3 covers 16 residues. DNA of the CDR3: TGTGCCAGCAGCTTTTTGACAGGATCGGATCAAGAGACCCAGTACTTC. Amino acid sequence: CASSFLTGSDQETQYF.

The chain joins TRBV6-1 to TRBJ2-5; 11 bases map to TRBD2. TRBJ2-7 explains the end of the DNA better; the J call may be wrong. Per germline, CDR1 MNHNS and CDR2 SASEGT. The CDR3 totals 16 residues. This CDR3 is CASSEGASGGYYEQYF. In DNA, the CDR3 is TGTGCCAGCAGTGAAGGTGCTAGCGGGGGGTACTACGAGCAGTACTTC.

The chain couples TRBV27 to TRBJ2-3; 8 nucleotides match TRBD2. The CDR3 is 17 residues long. The V gene end was trimmed by 5 bases and the J gene end by 0 bases; junction bases not matched to a gene: 10. Germline V gene sequence: CDR1 MNHEY, CDR2 SMNVEV (reference sequence). CDR3 nucleotide sequence: TGTGCCAGCAGTCCTCGGGGCGGGAGGCTTAGCACAGATACGCAGTATTTT. Amino acid sequence: CASSPRGGRLSTDTQYF.

This chain uses TRBV4-2 with TRBJ1-2; D not resolved. The germline CDR1 and CDR2 sequences are LGHNA and YNFKEQ. Trimming removed 3 bases from V and 5 bases from J, with 19 bases in between. CDR3 length equals 16 residues. The CDR3 loop reads CASSQNLGVLFYGYTF. As DNA, the CDR3 is TGTGCCAGCAGCCAGAACCTCGGGGTCCTGTTTTATGGCTACACCTTC.

The chain links TRBV30 to TRBJ1-2; D remains unclear. There are 13 residues in the CDR3. V lost 2 bases, J lost 2 bases, and 9 bases lay in between. The germline V gene has CDR1 GTSNPN and CDR2 SVGIG (reference sequence). The CDR3 region is CAWSPQANYGYTF. CDR3 DNA: TGTGCCTGGAGTCCCCAGGCCAACTATGGCTACACCTTC. Full variable domain (remainder filled in from reference TRBV30 and TRBJ1-2): SQTIHQWPATLVQPVGSPLSLECTVEGTSNPNLYWYRQAAGRGLQLLFYSVGIGQISSEVPQNLSASRPQDRQFILSSKKLLLSDSGFYLCAWSPQANYGYTFGSGTRLTVV.

V is TRBV5-4 and J is TRBJ1-3, with TRBD1 matching 8 bases. Germline V lookup: CDR1 SGHNT, CDR2 YYREEE (reference sequence). This CDR3 spans 15 amino acids. Germline trimming cut 2 bases from V and 4 bases from J; bases unmatched to any gene: 5. CDR3 loop: CASSFRGQVGNTIYF. In DNA, the CDR3 is TGTGCCAGCAGCTTCAGGGGGCAGGTGGGAAACACCATATATTTT.

In this sample, this clone turned up a few times. The chain joins TRBV6-6 to TRBJ2-1; TRBD2 aligns across 10 bases. V lost 6 bases and J lost 4; bases outside the gene matches: 9. The germline V gene has CDR1 MNHNY and CDR2 SVGAGI (reference sequence). The CDR3 is made up of 16 amino acids. CDR3 loop: CASSPRTSGEYNEQFF. The CDR3 coding sequence is TGTGCCAGCAGCCCCAGGACTAGCGGAGAATACAATGAGCAGTTCTTC.

The rearrangement joins TRBV5-6 to TRBJ2-3; D might be TRBD2 (5 bases). Trimming took off 5 bases at V and 4 bases at J, with 8 bases between the two ends. Germline V gene sequence: CDR1 SGHDT, CDR2 YYEEEE. The length of the CDR3 is 12 residues. The CDR3 here is CASSPGSDTQYF. The CDR3 nucleotides are TGTGCCAGCAGTCCGGGATCAGATACGCAGTATTTT.

A remark on this clone: The junction departs from germline at one end; a sequencing error may be responsible. The chain links TRBV7-7 to TRBJ2-2; 8 positions agree with TRBD1. CDR1 is SSHAT and CDR2 is FNYEAQ in the germline V gene (reference sequence). The length of the CDR3 is 15 residues. As DNA, the CDR3 is TGTGCTAGCAGCTTAGACAGGGGGAACACCGGGGAGCTGTTTTTT. Translation: CASSLDRGNTGELFF.

V and J are TRBV11-3 and TRBJ1-3; 7 nucleotides align to TRBD1. The CDR3 loop spans 13 amino acids. Losses at the gene ends were 5 bases for V and 3 bases for J; bases not matched to a gene: 1. Germline CDR1 reads SGHNT; CDR2 reads YENEEA. The chain's CDR3 is CASSTGVGNTIYF. CDR3 DNA: TGTGCCAGCAGCACAGGGGTTGGAAACACCATATATTTT.

The V gene is TRBV18, the J gene TRBJ1-2, with TRBD1 identical over 7 bases. With V trimmed by 2 bases and J by 9 bases, 9 bases remained unmatched. The germline CDR1 and CDR2 sequences are KGHSH and LQKENI. This CDR3 is 14 amino acids long. The DNA of the CDR3 is TGTGCCAGCTCACCATTATTCGACAGGGCACGCTACACCTTC. Translated: CASSPLFDRARYTF. Full variable domain (rest looked up from reference TRBV18 and TRBJ1-2): NAGVMQNPRHLVRRRGQEARLRCSPMKGHSHVYWYRQLPEEGLKFMVYLQKENIIDESGMPKERFSAEFPKEGPSILRIQQVVRGDSAAYFCASSPLFDRARYTFGSGTRLTVV.

The chain couples TRBV15 to TRBJ2-1; D may be TRBD1 (5 bases). With 7 bases removed from V and 7 bases from J, the gap between germline ends came to 23 bases. The CDR3 totals 16 residues. Germline CDR1 LNHNV, CDR2 YYDKDF (reference sequence). In nucleotides, the CDR3 is TGTGCCACCAAGGAGATAGGGGTAGTTTCGGTGAATGAGCAGTTCTTC. Translation: CATKEIGVVSVNEQFF.

This clone has only one observation. The V and J genes are TRBV5-1 and TRBJ1-1; possible D gene TRBD1, 6 bases. The V gene lost 4 bases and the J gene lost 4 bases, with 8 bases spanning the gap. CDR1 and CDR2 from the germline V gene are SGHRS and YFSETQ. The CDR3 extends over 12 amino acids. The DNA for the CDR3 is TGCGCCAGCAGCGTGGACAGCACTGAAGCTTTCTTT. As protein: CASSVDSTEAFF.

The chain combines TRBV7-2 with TRBJ2-3; 9 nucleotides align to TRBD1. V was clipped by 6 bases and J by 4 bases; unmatched bases: 8. The CDR3 contains 15 residues. CDR1 is SGHTA and CDR2 is FQGNSA in the germline V gene. In DNA, the CDR3 is TGTGCCAGCAGACCCGGGACAGGGAGATCAGATACGCAGTATTTT. Its translation is CASRPGTGRSDTQYF.

This chain uses TRBV4-2 with TRBJ1-4; D unresolved. V dropped 2 bases and J dropped 7 bases, with 20 bases sitting between them. The CDR3 sequence is 17 residues long. The V gene's germline CDR1 is LGHNA and CDR2 YNFKEQ. The DNA of the CDR3 is TGTGCCAGCAGCCAAATCTCCCCGAGGGATGGGCGTGAAAAACTGTTTTTT. Amino acid sequence: CASSQISPRDGREKLFF.

This clone was observed a handful of times. The rearrangement links TRBV4-3 to TRBJ1-2; a possible D gene is TRBD1 (6 bases). V lost 5 bases to trimming and J lost 7 bases, with 17 bases between them. This CDR3 contains 14 residues. CDR1 LGHNA and CDR2 YSLEER come from the germline V gene. In nucleotides, the CDR3 is TGCGCCAGCAGCTCTGGGCAGGGGATTGGTGGCTACACCTTC. Translating it yields CASSSGQGIGGYTF.

V usage is TRBV9 and J usage is TRBJ2-7; tentative D call: TRBD2 (6 bases). Trimming removed 0 bases from V and 3 bases from J, with 13 bases in between. The V gene's germline CDR1 is SGDLS and CDR2 YYNGEE. The CDR3 runs to 15 residues. The CDR3, as DNA: TGTGCCAGCAGCGTAGGCGGGACGCAAATCTACGAGCAGTACTTC. It encodes CASSVGGTQIYEQYF. The whole variable domain, filled in from reference TRBV9 and TRBJ2-7, reads DSGVTQTPKHLITATGQRVTLRCSPRSGDLSVYWYQQSLDQGLQFLIQYYNGEERAKGNILERFSAQQFPDLHSELNLSSLELGDSALYFCASSVGGTQIYEQYFGPGTRLTVT.